This T cell receptor (beta chain) was captured by sequencing in a study of control samples from healthy donors and cancer patients. Germline V gene lookup returns CDR1 SGHNT and CDR2 YYREEE (reference sequence). CDR3 length equals 13 residues. The germline V and J ends were trimmed by 0 bases and 6 bases, with 4 bases remaining between them. The repertoire was sequenced with immunoSEQ multiplex PCR; TCRdb's copy has only in-frame clones and lacks some. The data hold roughly 120,000 clones, with over 85% observed a single time. This rearrangement joins TRBV5-4 to TRBJ1-6, with D unclear. The clonotype comes from a young man in good health. The material sequenced was blood. DNA of the CDR3: TGTGCCAGCAGCTTGGGCAGTAATTCACCCCTCCACTTT. This sequence encodes CASSLGSNSPLHF.